This T cell receptor beta chain came from a study of T cell changes during pregnancy in multiple sclerosis. CDR1 SQVTM and CDR2 ANQGSEA come from the germline V gene. Deletions cut 6 bases from V and 2 bases from J, with 10 bases between. There are 12 residues in the CDR3. TCRdb's table, derived via immunoSEQ multiplex PCR, lists solely in-frame clones and lacks some. The sample lists 65,000 to 90,000 clones; approximately 89% were seen once. Sequenced here: peripheral blood, sampled in the first trimester of pregnancy. This receptor was identified in a female donor with multiple sclerosis, enrolled in a pregnancy study. This chain connects TRBV29-1 to TRBJ1-1; possibly TRBD1 for D (5 bases). CDR3 residues: CSVGGFNTEAFF. CDR3 nucleotides: TGCAGCGTCGGGGGATTCAACACTGAAGCTTTCTTT.